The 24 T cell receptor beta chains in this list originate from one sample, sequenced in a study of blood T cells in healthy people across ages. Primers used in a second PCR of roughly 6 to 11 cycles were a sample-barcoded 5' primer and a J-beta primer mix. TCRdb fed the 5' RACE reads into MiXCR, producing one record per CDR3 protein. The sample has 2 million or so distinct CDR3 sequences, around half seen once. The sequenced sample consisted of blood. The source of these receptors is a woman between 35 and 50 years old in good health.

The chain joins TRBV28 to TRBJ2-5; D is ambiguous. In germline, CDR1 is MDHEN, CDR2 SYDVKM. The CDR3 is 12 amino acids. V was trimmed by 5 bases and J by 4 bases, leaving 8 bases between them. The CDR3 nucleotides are TGTGCCAGCAGTAGCGTTTTAGAGACCCAGTACTTC. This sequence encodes CASSSVLETQYF.

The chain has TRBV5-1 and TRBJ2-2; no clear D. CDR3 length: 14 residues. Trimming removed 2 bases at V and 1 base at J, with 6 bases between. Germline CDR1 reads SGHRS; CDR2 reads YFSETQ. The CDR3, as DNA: TGCGCCAGCAGCTTACAGAGGAACACCGGGGAGCTGTTTTTT. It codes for CASSLQRNTGELFF.

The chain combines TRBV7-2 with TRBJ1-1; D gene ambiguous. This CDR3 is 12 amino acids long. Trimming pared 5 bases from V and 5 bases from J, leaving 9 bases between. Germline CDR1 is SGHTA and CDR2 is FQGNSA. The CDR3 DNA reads TGTGCCAGCAGCCCTAGTTTGACTGAAGCTTTCTTT. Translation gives CASSPSLTEAFF.

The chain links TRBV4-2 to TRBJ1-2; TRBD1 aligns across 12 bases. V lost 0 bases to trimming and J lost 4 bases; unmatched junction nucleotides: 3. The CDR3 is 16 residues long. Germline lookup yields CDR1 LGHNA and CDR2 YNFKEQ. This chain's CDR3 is CASSQDGTGGVYGYTF. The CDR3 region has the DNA TGTGCCAGCAGCCAAGACGGGACAGGGGGCGTCTATGGCTACACCTTC.

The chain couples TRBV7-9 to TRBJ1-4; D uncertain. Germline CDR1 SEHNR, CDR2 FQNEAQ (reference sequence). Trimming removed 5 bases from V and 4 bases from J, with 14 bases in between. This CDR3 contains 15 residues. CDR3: CASSLTQPLNEKLFF. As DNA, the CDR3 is TGTGCCAGCAGCCTGACCCAGCCTCTTAATGAAAAACTGTTTTTT.

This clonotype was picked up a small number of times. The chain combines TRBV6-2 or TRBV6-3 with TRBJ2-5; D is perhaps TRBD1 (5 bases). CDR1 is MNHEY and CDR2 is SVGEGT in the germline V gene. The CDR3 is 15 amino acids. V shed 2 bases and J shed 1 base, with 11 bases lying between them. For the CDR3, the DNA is TGTGCCAGCAGTTACGACAGTCTTATCCAAGAGACCCAGTACTTC. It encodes CASSYDSLIQETQYF.

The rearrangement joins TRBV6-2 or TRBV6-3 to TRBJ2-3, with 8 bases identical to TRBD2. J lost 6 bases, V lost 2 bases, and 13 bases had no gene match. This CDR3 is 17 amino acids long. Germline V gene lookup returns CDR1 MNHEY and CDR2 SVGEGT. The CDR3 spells CASSYGAGGSRYDTQYF. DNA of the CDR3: TGTGCCAGCAGTTACGGGGCGGGGGGCTCCCGCTACGATACGCAGTATTTT.

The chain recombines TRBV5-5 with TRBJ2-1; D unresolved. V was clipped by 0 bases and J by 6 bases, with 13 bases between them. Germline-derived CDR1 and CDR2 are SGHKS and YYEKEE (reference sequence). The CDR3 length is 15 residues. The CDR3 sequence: CASSLVSQPFNEQFF. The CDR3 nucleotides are TGTGCCAGCAGCTTGGTATCCCAGCCTTTCAATGAGCAGTTCTTC.

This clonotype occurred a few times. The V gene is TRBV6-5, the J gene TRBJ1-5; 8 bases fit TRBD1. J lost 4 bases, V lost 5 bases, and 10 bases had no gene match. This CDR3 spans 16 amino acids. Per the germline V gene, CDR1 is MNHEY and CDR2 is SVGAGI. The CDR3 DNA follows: TGTGCCAGCAGTCCCGGACAGGGAGGTCGGAATCAGCCCCAGCATTTT. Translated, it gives CASSPGQGGRNQPQHF.

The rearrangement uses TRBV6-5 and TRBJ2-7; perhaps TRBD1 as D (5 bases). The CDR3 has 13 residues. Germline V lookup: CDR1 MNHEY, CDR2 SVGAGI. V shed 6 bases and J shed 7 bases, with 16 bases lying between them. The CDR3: CASRRTGRGEQYF. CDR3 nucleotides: TGTGCCAGCAGACGAACAGGACGTGGGGAGCAGTACTTC.

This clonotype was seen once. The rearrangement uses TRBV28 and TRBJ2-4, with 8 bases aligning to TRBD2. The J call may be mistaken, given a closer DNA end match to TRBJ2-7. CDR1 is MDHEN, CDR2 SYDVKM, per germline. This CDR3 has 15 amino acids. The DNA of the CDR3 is TGTGCCAGCAGGAGGGAGATAGCGGGGTCTCTCGAGCAGTACTTC. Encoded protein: CASRREIAGSLEQYF.

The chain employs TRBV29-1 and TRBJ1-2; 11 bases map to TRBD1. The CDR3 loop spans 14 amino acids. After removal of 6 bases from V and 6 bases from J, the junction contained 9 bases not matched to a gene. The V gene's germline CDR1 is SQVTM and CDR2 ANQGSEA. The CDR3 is CSVLRDRGGDGYTF. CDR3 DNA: TGCAGCGTCCTCCGGGACAGGGGGGGCGATGGCTACACCTTC.

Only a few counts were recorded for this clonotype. CDR3 DNA sequence: TGTGCCAGCAGTTCCCGACAGGGGGTAGATACGCAGTATTTT. Protein sequence: CASSSRQGVDTQYF. The V call is TRBV27, the J call TRBJ2-3, with TRBD1 matching over 9 bases. This CDR3 is built from 14 residues. Germline CDR1 MNHEY, CDR2 SMNVEV (reference sequence). The V gene end was trimmed by 4 bases and the J gene end by 5 bases; junction bases not matched to a gene: 4.

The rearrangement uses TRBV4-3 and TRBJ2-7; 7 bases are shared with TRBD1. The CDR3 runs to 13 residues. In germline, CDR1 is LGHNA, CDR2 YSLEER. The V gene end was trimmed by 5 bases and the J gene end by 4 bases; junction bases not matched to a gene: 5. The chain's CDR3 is CASSSDREYEQYF. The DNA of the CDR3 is TGCGCCAGCAGCAGTGACAGGGAGTACGAGCAGTACTTC.

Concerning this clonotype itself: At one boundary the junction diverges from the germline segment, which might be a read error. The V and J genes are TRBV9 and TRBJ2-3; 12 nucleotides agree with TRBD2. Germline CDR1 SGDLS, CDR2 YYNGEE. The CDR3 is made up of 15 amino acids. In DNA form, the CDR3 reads TGTGCCAGCAGTTTCGGGCCTAGCGGGGGGGATACGCGGTATTTT. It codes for CASSFGPSGGDTRYF.

The DNA for the CDR3 is TGTGCCATCAGGGAAACAGGGGGCGGCTACACCTTC. Encoded protein: CAIRETGGGYTF. The chain couples TRBV10-3 to TRBJ1-2, with 9 positions matching TRBD1. CDR1 and CDR2 from the germline V gene are ENHRY and SYGVKD. The junction had 4 bases not matched to a gene; V was cut back by 6 bases and J by 8 bases. The CDR3 contains 12 residues.

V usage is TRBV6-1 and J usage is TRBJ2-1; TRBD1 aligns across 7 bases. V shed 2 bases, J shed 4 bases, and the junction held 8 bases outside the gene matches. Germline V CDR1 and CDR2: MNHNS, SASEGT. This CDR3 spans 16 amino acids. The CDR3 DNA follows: TGTGCCAGCAGTGAATGGGGCGGACAGGTTTACAATGAGCAGTTCTTC. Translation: CASSEWGGQVYNEQFF.

The CDR3 nucleotides read TGTGCCAGCAGTTCCCGCTGGAGTAGCGACTCAGAGACCCAGTACTTC. Translated: CASSSRWSSDSETQYF. The chain links TRBV12-3 or TRBV12-4 to TRBJ2-7; possible D gene TRBD2, 5 bases. The tail of the sequence fits TRBJ2-5 better, so the J call may be wrong. The CDR3 spans 16 residues.

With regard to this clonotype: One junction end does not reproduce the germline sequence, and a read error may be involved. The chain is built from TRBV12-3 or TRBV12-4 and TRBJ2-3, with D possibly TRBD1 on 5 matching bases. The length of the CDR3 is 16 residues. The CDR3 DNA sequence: TGTGCCAGCAGTTTAAGGACGGGCCCAAGCACAGGTACGCAGTATTTT. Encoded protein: CASSLRTGPSTGTQYF.

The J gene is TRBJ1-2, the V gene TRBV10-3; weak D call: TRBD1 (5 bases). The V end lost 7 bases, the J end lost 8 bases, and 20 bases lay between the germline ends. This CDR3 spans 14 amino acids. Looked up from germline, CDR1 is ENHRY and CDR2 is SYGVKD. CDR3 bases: TGTGCCATCATGGCAGGGAAGACCGGCCCGGGCTACACCTTC. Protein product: CAIMAGKTGPGYTF.

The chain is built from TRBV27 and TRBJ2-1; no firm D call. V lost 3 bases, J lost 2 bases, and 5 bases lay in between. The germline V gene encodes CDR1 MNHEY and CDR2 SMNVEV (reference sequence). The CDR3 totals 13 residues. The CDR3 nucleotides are TGTGCCAGCAGTTTCGCCACCTACAATGAGCAGTTCTTC. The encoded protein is CASSFATYNEQFF.

CDR3 DNA: TGCAGTGCCCGATCGAGGGACATTCAGTACTTC. Protein sequence: CSARSRDIQYF. The chain has TRBV20-1 and TRBJ2-7; a possible D gene is TRBD2 (5 bases). Judging by the DNA end, TRBJ2-4 fits better; the J call may be wrong. CDR3 size: 11 residues. Germline values: CDR1 DFQATT, CDR2 SNEGSKA (reference sequence).

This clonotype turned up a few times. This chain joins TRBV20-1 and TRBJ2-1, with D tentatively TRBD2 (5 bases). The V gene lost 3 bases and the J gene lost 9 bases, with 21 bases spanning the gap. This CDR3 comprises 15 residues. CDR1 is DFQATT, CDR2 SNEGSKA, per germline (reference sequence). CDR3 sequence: CSASLDSRTSAEQFF. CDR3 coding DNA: TGCAGTGCTAGTCTGGACTCCCGAACTAGTGCTGAGCAGTTCTTC.

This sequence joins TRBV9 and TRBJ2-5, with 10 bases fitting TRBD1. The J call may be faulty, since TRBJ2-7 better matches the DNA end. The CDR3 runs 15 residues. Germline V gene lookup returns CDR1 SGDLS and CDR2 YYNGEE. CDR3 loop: CASSVSGTGDGEQYF. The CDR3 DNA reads TGTGCCAGCAGCGTATCGGGGACAGGGGACGGCGAGCAGTACTTC.